A single sample is the source of the 18 T cell receptor beta chains below, sequenced in a study of TIL therapy for anti-PD-1-resistant metastatic lung cancer. Time point here: pre-treatment sample, taken before nivolumab and TIL therapy. Sequencing used immunoSEQ v3. Measured with immunoSEQ multiplex PCR; TCRdb has only the in-frame clones, and not every one. The table lists approximately 47,000 clones, 80% to 90% of them singletons. Sequences were derived from blood, sampled at baseline. Source of these receptors: a person aged 25 to 80 with non-small cell lung cancer.

The chain joins TRBV28 to TRBJ2-7; 9 nucleotides agree with TRBD2. The CDR3 consists of 14 residues. Looked up from germline, CDR1 is MDHEN and CDR2 is SYDVKM. V trimming: 3 bases; J trimming: 6 bases; junction bases outside the gene matches: 6. CDR3 in amino acids: CASSLGGGAGEQYF. DNA for the CDR3: TGTGCCAGCAGTTTGGGCGGGGGGGCCGGCGAGCAGTACTTC.

The chain carries TRBV4-3 and TRBJ1-4, with D uncertain. The germline V gene encodes CDR1 LGHNA and CDR2 YSLEER. The CDR3 totals 14 residues. V lost 1 base, J lost 4 bases, and 7 bases lay in between. The CDR3 DNA sequence: TGCGCCAGCAGCCAAGGGGCCGTTAATGAAAAACTGTTTTTT. Translation gives CASSQGAVNEKLFF.

This chain joins TRBV5-8 and TRBJ2-2, with a weak D call TRBD2 (6 bases). The CDR3 has 18 amino acids. The V and J ends lost 4 bases and 1 base respectively, with 20 bases between them. Germline CDR1 reads SGHTS; CDR2 reads YDEGEE. CDR3 loop: CASSHLSAGTLNTGELFF. The DNA of the CDR3 is TGTGCCAGCAGCCACCTCTCTGCGGGGACTTTGAACACCGGGGAGCTGTTTTTT.

V usage is TRBV10-2 and J usage is TRBJ2-7; TRBD1 aligns across 8 bases. This CDR3 contains 15 residues. V was pared by 0 bases and J by 3 bases, with 4 bases of the junction left unmatched. Germline CDR1 reads WSHSY; CDR2 reads SAAADI. The CDR3 sequence is CASSESPQGVYEQYF. DNA of the CDR3: TGCGCCAGCAGTGAGTCGCCACAGGGGGTCTACGAGCAGTACTTC.

The rearrangement uses TRBV28 and TRBJ1-2; 8 bases match TRBD1. Unmatched junction bases numbered 7, after V lost 5 bases and J lost 5 bases. The CDR3 is 14 residues long. The germline gives CDR1 MDHEN, CDR2 SYDVKM. CDR3 region: CASSVQGARYGYTF. CDR3 nucleotide sequence: TGTGCCAGCAGTGTGCAGGGGGCGCGATATGGCTACACCTTC.

The chain recombines TRBV25-1 with TRBJ2-7; 11 bases match TRBD1. The germline V gene encodes CDR1 MGHDK and CDR2 SYGVNS. With V trimmed by 6 bases and J by 8 bases, 12 bases remained unmatched. The CDR3 has 15 amino acids. For the CDR3, the DNA is TGTGCCAGCAGCGATAGCCGGACAGGGGGCGACCAGCAGTACTTC. Amino acid sequence: CASSDSRTGGDQQYF.

This chain joins TRBV5-1 and TRBJ1-5; no definite D call. Germline V gives CDR1 SGHRS, CDR2 YFSETQ. V was cut by 3 bases and J by 0 bases, with 37 bases left in between. This CDR3 is 24 amino acids long. CDR3 loop: CASSWIELLGRLRATSYSNQPQHF. The DNA for the CDR3 is TGCGCCAGCAGCTGGATCGAACTCTTAGGAAGACTCCGGGCCACGAGTTATAGCAATCAGCCCCAGCATTTT.

The CDR3 here is CASTSRVGAEQYF. CDR3 DNA sequence: TGTGCCAGTACAAGTCGTGTCGGTGCCGAGCAGTACTTC. The chain recombines TRBV19 with TRBJ2-7; no definite D call. Germline V gene sequence: CDR1 LNHDA, CDR2 SQIVND (reference sequence). The V end lost 7 bases, the J end lost 6 bases, and 16 bases lay between the germline ends. The CDR3 has 13 amino acids.

V usage is TRBV7-8 and J usage is TRBJ1-5; 10 bases map to TRBD1. This CDR3 region has 16 residues. Trimming cost V 0 bases and J 3 bases; bases outside gene matches: 2. Germline V gene lookup returns CDR1 SGHVS and CDR2 FQNEAQ. CDR3 nucleotides: TGTGCCAGCAGCTTAGCAGACAGGGGGCACAATCAGCCCCAGCATTTT. Its protein product is CASSLADRGHNQPQHF.

The chain recombines TRBV2 with TRBJ2-1, with 14 bases aligning to TRBD2. Germline V gene data show CDR1 as SNHLY and CDR2 as FYNNEI. V shed 8 bases, J shed 9 bases, and the junction held 15 bases outside the gene matches. The CDR3 has 17 amino acids. The DNA of the CDR3 is TGTGCCAGCGTAGAGCAACCGGGACTAGCGGGAGAGGTTGAGCAGTTCTTC. Protein product: CASVEQPGLAGEVEQFF.

This sequence joins TRBV5-1 and TRBJ1-6; D remains unclear. The germline V gene encodes CDR1 SGHRS and CDR2 YFSETQ. This CDR3 comprises 17 residues. The ends were cut back, 0 bases at V and 6 bases at J, with 16 bases in the middle. The CDR3 nucleotides read TGCGCCAGCAGCTTGGCCCAATTTTCAGGTTCTAATTCACCCCTCCACTTT. Its protein product is CASSLAQFSGSNSPLHF. The whole variable domain, filled in from reference TRBV5-1 and TRBJ1-6, reads KAGVTQTPRYLIKTRGQQVTLSCSPISGHRSVSWYQQTPGQGLQFLFEYFSETQRNKGNFPGRFSGRQFSNSRSEMNVSTLELGDSALYLCASSLAQFSGSNSPLHFGNGTRLTVT.

CDR3 DNA sequence: TGTGCCAGCTCGAGGGGCGGGGAGCTGTTTTTT. It translates to CASSRGGELFF. The chain joins TRBV12-3 or TRBV12-4 to TRBJ2-2; D tentatively fits TRBD1 or TRBD2 (5 bases each). V shed 8 bases and J shed 7 bases, with 8 bases lying between them. CDR3 size: 11 residues.

The chain carries TRBV6-1 and TRBJ1-3, with D unclear. Germline lookup yields CDR1 MNHNS and CDR2 SASEGT. This CDR3 is built from 15 residues. Trimming removed 1 base from V and 0 bases from J, with 7 bases in between. The DNA for the CDR3 is TGTGCCAGCAGTGAAGTCTGGGGCTCTGGAAACACCATATATTTT. Residues: CASSEVWGSGNTIYF.

The genes are TRBV6-2 or TRBV6-3 and TRBJ2-1; 13 bases match TRBD2. Germline V gene sequence: CDR1 MNHEY, CDR2 SVGEGT. V lost 6 bases, J lost 9 bases, and 11 bases stayed unmatched. The CDR3 is made up of 16 amino acids. This CDR3 reads CASSHGGLAGSGEQFF. The CDR3 nucleotides are TGTGCCAGCAGCCACGGGGGACTAGCGGGGTCGGGTGAGCAGTTCTTC.

This chain's CDR3 is CASSPYRESNEKLFF. The CDR3 DNA reads TGTGCCAGCTCACCCTACAGGGAATCTAATGAAAAACTGTTTTTT. This sequence joins TRBV18 and TRBJ1-4, with D possibly matching TRBD1 (6 bases). This CDR3 comprises 15 residues. V dropped 3 bases and J dropped 3 bases, with 11 bases sitting between them. In germline, CDR1 is KGHSH, CDR2 LQKENI.

This chain links TRBV19 with TRBJ1-6; D perhaps matches TRBD1 (6 bases). Germline V lookup: CDR1 LNHDA, CDR2 SQIVND (reference sequence). V lost 3 bases and J lost 7, with 13 bases in between. The CDR3 is 15 residues long. CDR3: CASSIDRNGNSPLHF. DNA for the CDR3: TGTGCCAGTAGTATTGACAGGAATGGAAATTCACCCCTCCACTTT.

V usage is TRBV28 and J usage is TRBJ1-6, with D unclear. The CDR3 has 16 residues. Trimming cost V 0 bases and J 2 bases, with 8 bases left between them. From germline, CDR1 is MDHEN and CDR2 SYDVKM. CDR3 sequence reads: CASSLWPEAYNSPLHF. The DNA for the CDR3 is TGTGCCAGCAGTTTATGGCCGGAAGCCTATAATTCACCCCTCCACTTT. Complete variable domain (other parts from reference TRBV28 and TRBJ1-6): DVKVTQSSRYLVKRTGEKVFLECVQDMDHENMFWYRQDPGLGLRLIYFSYDVKMKEKGDIPEGYSVSREKKERFSLILESASTNQTSMYLCASSLWPEAYNSPLHFGNGTRLTVT.

In DNA form, the CDR3 reads TGCGCCAGCTACCTCGCGGGGGGTTCCTACGAGCAGTACTTC. Translated: CASYLAGGSYEQYF. This chain connects TRBV5-1 to TRBJ2-7; TRBD2 matches 8 bases. Trimming removed 7 bases from V and 1 base from J; junction bases left unmatched: 7. Germline CDR1 and CDR2: SGHRS and YFSETQ. The CDR3 totals 14 residues. Using reference TRBV5-1 and TRBJ2-7 for the parts outside the CDR3, the full variable domain is KAGVTQTPRYLIKTRGQQVTLSCSPISGHRSVSWYQQTPGQGLQFLFEYFSETQRNKGNFPGRFSGRQFSNSRSEMNVSTLELGDSALYLCASYLAGGSYEQYFGPGTRLTVT.